The clone carrying this TCR beta chain was recorded once. Germline loops: CDR1 LGHNT, CDR2 FRNRAP. The V and J ends lost 5 bases and 0 bases, in that order; junction bases with no gene match: 18. CDR3 length: 19 amino acids. The data were obtained in a study of control samples from healthy donors and cancer patients. Assay: immunoSEQ multiplex PCR; the TCRdb copy retains only in-frame clones and omits some. The sample lists roughly 80,000 clones, more than 70% occurring once. The sample consisted of blood. The sequence derives from a woman between 50 and 59 years old in good health. V gene TRBV12-5 combines with J gene TRBJ1-2; 7 positions match TRBD1. Here the CDR3 reads CASGPDSVVGGGSNYGYTF. As DNA, the CDR3 is TGTGCTAGTGGTCCTGACTCGGTAGTTGGAGGGGGCTCTAACTATGGCTACACCTTC. The entire variable domain, with the rest obtained from reference TRBV12-5 and TRBJ1-2, is as follows: DARVTQTPRHKVTEMGQEVTMRCQPILGHNTVFWYRQTMMQGLELLAYFRNRAPLDDSGMPKDRFSAEMPDATLATLKIQPSEPRDSAVYFCASGPDSVVGGGSNYGYTFGSGTRLTVV.